This T cell receptor beta chain was captured in a study of T cell responses to AZD1222 COVID-19 vaccine. Study-wide points: At study baseline, merely five or six AZD1222 recipients were seropositive. Donors in the cohort were predominantly white British and more often female, and clonal diversity was possibly underestimated. Repertoire sampling occurred only after the peak T cell response. Spike-specific TCR breadth and depth grew following two AZD1222 doses.

Repertoires were generated with immunoSEQ multiplex PCR, while TCRdb's copy carries only in-frame clones and drops some. The repertoire consists of about 48,000 clones, with 86% occurring once and the leading ten covering 6.5% to 8.5%. CDR3 size: 15 residues. With 5 bases removed from V and 1 base from J, the gap between germline ends came to 14 bases. Per the germline V gene, CDR1 is SGHAT and CDR2 is FQDESV (reference sequence). With respect to this clone: Its specificity is unknown.

Specimen: peripheral blood, collected 28 days after the second AZD1222 dose. This sequence originates from an adult who received the AZD1222 COVID-19 vaccine. The chain couples TRBV11-1 to TRBJ1-1; D ambiguous. In nucleotides, the CDR3 is TGTGCCAGCAGCAACCCCCCGGGGAGGAACACTGAAGCTTTCTTT. Its translation is CASSNPPGRNTEAFF.